This TCR beta chain was identified in a study of T cell responses to AZD1222 COVID-19 vaccine. Broader study findings: Variant regions that are unmutated are reportedly the target of nearly half of spike-specific TCRs.

Trimming stripped 5 bases from V and 4 bases from J, with 3 bases between. CDR1 and CDR2 (germline): SGHTA, FQGNSA. The CDR3 loop spans 12 amino acids. Profiling relied on immunoSEQ multiplex PCR, and the TCRdb table lists in-frame clones only, not all of them. The sample has about 160,000 clones, 90% seen once. About this clone: Its antigen remains unidentified.

This TCR was sampled from an adult in good health. The chain combines TRBV7-2 with TRBJ1-6; the D is unclear. The sequencing here drew on peripheral blood, taken on day 0 of AZD1222 vaccination. In DNA, the CDR3 is TGTGCCAGCAGCCAGTATAATTCACCCCTCCACTTT. This codes for CASSQYNSPLHF.